This TCR beta chain came from a study of cytotoxic CD8 clonotypes in ibrutinib-treated CLL (dated by TCRdb to 2020 to 2022). At the level of the whole study: In this cohort, some 14 patients were treatment-naive and approximately 10 were relapsed/refractory, while around 18 had unmutated IGHV. Cryopreserved peripheral blood mononuclear cells were collected at three points: before therapy, at response, and at either sustained remission or disease progression. Samples at response were collected after a median of roughly 13 months of treatment, with a range of about 6 to 40 months. Responses were partial in some 24 patients and complete in 2; after median approximately 66 months follow-up, roughly 14 stayed in remission and about 12 progressed. Of the roughly 86 people in the trial, about two dozen had longitudinal samples available. Samples averaged approximately 260,000 productive templates and some 96,000 productive rearrangements. All remission and progressive disease samples were collected while patients were still receiving ibrutinib.

What the work shows at the level of the full study, not this receptor alone: Public clonotypes were rare and either shrank or stayed stable during treatment, and the rise in clonality at ibrutinib response reflected expansion of private clonotypes. At baseline, clonality was higher than in age-matched healthy donors and showed a strong correlation with circulating CD8+ T-cell counts. Clonality rose at ibrutinib response, remained stable during sustained remission, and dropped back toward baseline at progression. Sustained-remission and progressing patients did not have matched sampling times, and lymph node repertoires were not examined.

The time point label, read with the paper, signifies: eleven to twelve months on ibrutinib. For TCR beta library preparation, 1.5 to 2.5 micrograms of genomic DNA were extracted from the cryopreserved PBMCs. High-throughput TCR beta sequencing was performed on longitudinal blood samples from CLL patients receiving ibrutinib monotherapy. The patients took part in an open-label, single-center phase 2 trial of ibrutinib monotherapy. A MiSeq instrument was used for deep resolution sequencing, which targeted depths ranging from 1 in 1 million up to 1 in 200,000 T cells, with coverage averaging 10x for each clonotype. TCR beta libraries were generated with the immunoSEQ hsTCRB Kit. For the original study's pipeline: The data were analyzed with ImmunoSEQ Analyzer and ImmunoSEQ Data Assistant, and V, D and J gene assignments followed IMGT definitions. Clonality, with values ranging from 0 to 1, was calculated as one minus the normalized Shannon entropy of productive rearrangement frequencies. Public clonotype analysis was restricted to overrepresented clonotypes comprising at least 0.05% of each patient's repertoire. Roughly 13 repertoires from age-matched healthy donors, obtained from immuneACCESS, served as clonality controls. TCRdb obtained this table from immuneACCESS and retained in-frame rearrangements with V and J assigned. These tables miss some clones; where compared with another copy, unresolved V genes account for less than half of the shortfall, and the remainder is unexplained. That table furnishes V, J and clone size, whereas the DNA furnished D and trimming. The sample includes approximately 70,000 clones, with about nine tenths observed a single time. Just over 3% of the sample lies in the top ten.

Details on this clone: The antigen it recognizes is unknown. One base away there is no much larger clone; base qualities are not given.

Sample: PBMCs, taken after 12 months of ibrutinib treatment. The sequence came from a human donor with chronic lymphocytic leukemia.

The CDR3 loop reads CASSTDDRLTKGYTF. The DNA sequence is as follows: TGTGCCAGCTCAACGGATGACAGGTTGACAAAAGGCTACACCTTC. Rearrangement joined TRBV18 to TRBJ1-2; the D gene is possibly TRBD1, with 6 bases matching. V was cut back by 5 bases and J by 8 bases, leaving a gap of 21 bases between them. There are 15 amino acids in the CDR3, from cysteine to phenylalanine inclusive. The DNA shown is the 45-base CDR3, in frame from base 1. Per the germline V gene, KGHSH is the CDR1 and LQKENI is the CDR2.